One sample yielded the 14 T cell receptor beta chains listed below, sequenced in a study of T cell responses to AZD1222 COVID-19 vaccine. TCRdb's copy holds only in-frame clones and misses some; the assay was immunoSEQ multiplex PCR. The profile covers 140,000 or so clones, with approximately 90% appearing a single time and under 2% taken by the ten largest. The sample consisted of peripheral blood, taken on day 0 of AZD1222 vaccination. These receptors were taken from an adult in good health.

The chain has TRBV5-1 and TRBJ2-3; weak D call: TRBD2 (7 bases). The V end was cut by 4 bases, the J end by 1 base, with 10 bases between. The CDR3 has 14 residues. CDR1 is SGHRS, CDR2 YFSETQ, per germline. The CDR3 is CASSRGAGTDTQYF. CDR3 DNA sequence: TGCGCCAGCAGCCGGGGGGCGGGCACAGATACGCAGTATTTT.

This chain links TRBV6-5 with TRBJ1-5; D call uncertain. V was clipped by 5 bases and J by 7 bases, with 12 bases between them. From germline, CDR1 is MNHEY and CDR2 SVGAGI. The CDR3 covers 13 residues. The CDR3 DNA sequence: TGTGCCAGCAGTCCCCAGAAGTCCCAGCCCCAGCATTTT. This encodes CASSPQKSQPQHF.

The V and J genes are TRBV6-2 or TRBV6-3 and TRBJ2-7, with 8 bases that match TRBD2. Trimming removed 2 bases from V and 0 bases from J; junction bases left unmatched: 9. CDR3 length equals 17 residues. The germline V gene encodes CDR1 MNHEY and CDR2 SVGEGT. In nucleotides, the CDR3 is TGTGCCAGCAGTTACCCGACCGGCGGGGGGCGCTCCTACGAGCAGTACTTC. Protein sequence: CASSYPTGGGRSYEQYF.

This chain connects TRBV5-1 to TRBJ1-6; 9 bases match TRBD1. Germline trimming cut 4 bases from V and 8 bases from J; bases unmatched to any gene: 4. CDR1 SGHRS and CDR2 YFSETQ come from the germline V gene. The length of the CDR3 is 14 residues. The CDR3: CASSRDRAYSPLHF. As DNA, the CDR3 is TGCGCCAGCAGCCGGGACAGGGCATATTCACCCCTCCACTTT.

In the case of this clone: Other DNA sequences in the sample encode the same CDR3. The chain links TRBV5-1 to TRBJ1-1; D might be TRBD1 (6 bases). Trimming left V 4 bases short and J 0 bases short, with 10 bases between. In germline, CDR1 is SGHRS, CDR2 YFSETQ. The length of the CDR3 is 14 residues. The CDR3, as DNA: TGCGCCAGCAGCCTCACAGGGCTGAACACTGAAGCTTTCTTT. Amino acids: CASSLTGLNTEAFF.

The CDR3: CASSLGGENYEQYF. The CDR3 region has the DNA TGTGCCAGCAGCTTAGGAGGGGAAAACTACGAGCAGTACTTC. V usage is TRBV7-9 and J usage is TRBJ2-7; D possibly uses TRBD1 or TRBD2 (5 bases each). Germline values: CDR1 SEHNR, CDR2 FQNEAQ (reference sequence). The CDR3 runs to 14 residues. V lost 1 base and J 3 bases, leaving 10 bases between the germline ends.

This CDR3 reads CASSSRDTLSLNTEAFF. DNA for the CDR3: TGTGCCAGCAGTTCCCGGGACACCCTCAGCCTGAACACTGAAGCTTTCTTT. The genes are TRBV25-1 and TRBJ1-1, with D perhaps TRBD1 (6 bases). CDR3 length equals 17 residues. The V and J ends lost 5 bases and 0 bases respectively, with 19 bases between them. Germline V gives CDR1 MGHDK, CDR2 SYGVNS.

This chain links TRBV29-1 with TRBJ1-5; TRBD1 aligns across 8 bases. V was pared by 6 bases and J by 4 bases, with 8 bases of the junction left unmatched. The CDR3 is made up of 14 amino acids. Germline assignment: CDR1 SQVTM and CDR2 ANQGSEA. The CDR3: CSVTPGTGNQPQHF. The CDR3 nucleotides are TGCAGCGTGACCCCCGGGACAGGTAATCAGCCCCAGCATTTT. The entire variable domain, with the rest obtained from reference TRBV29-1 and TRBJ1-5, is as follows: SAVISQKPSRDICQRGTSLTIQCQVDSQVTMMFWYRQQPGQSLTLIATANQGSEATYESGFVIDKFPISRPNLTFSTLTVSNMSPEDSSIYLCSVTPGTGNQPQHFGDGTRLSIL.

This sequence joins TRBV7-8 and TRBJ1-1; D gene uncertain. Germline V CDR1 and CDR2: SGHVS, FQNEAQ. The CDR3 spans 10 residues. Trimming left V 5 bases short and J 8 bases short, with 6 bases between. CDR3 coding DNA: TGTGCCAGCAGCAGGGTGGAAGCTTTCTTT. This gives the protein CASSRVEAFF.

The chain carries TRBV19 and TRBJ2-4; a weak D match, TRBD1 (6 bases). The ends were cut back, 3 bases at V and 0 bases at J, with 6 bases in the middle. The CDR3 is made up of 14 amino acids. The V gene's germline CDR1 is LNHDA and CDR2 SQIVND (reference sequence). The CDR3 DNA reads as TGTGCCAGTAGTATCAGGGGAGCCAAAAACATTCAGTACTTC. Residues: CASSIRGAKNIQYF.

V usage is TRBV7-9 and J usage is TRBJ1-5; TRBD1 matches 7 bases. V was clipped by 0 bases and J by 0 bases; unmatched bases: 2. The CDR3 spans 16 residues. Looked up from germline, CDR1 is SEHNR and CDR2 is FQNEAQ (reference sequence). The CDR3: CASSLAGDSSNQPQHF. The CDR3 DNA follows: TGTGCCAGCAGCTTAGCAGGGGACAGTAGCAATCAGCCCCAGCATTTT.

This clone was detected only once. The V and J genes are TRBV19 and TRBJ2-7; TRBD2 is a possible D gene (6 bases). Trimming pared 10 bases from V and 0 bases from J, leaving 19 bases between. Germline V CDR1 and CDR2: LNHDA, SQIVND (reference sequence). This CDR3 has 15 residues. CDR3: CATAGRNAYSYEQYF. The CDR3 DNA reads TGTGCCACCGCGGGACGGAACGCTTACTCCTACGAGCAGTACTTC.

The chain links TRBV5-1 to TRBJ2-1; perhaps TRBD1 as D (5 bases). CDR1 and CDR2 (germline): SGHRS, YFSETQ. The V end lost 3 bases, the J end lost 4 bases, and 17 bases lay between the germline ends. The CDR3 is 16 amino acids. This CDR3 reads CASSYFGQGSYNEQFF. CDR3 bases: TGCGCCAGCAGCTACTTCGGACAAGGCTCGTACAATGAGCAGTTCTTC.

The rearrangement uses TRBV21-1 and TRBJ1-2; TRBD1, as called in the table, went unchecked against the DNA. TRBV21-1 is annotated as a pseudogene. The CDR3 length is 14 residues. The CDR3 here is CASTPGGPNYGYTF. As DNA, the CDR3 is TGTGCCAGCACCCCAGGGGGCCCTAACTATGGCTACACCTTC.